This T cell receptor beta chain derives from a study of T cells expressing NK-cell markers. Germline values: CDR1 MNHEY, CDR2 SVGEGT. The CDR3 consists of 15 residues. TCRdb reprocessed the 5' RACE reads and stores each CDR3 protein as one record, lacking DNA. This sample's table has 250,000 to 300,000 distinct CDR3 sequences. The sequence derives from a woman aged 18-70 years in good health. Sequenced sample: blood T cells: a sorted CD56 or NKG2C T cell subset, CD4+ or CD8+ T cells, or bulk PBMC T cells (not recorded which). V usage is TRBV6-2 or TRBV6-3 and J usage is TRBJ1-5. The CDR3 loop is CASSLGDYSNQPQHF.